The 20 T cell receptor beta chains below all came from one sample that was sequenced in a study of a mutant IDH1 vaccine in newly diagnosed glioma. Sequencing used immunoSEQ multiplex PCR; TCRdb keeps in-frame clones, though not all of them. The sample records 45,000 to 60,000 clones, around 90% being singletons. Regarding time point: week 35, safety follow-up. Alongside topical imiquimod, each dose of vaccine comprised 300 ug of mutant IDH1 20-mer peptide. No antigens are known for them. The sample consisted of PBMCs, taken from a glioma patient whose treatment included an IDH1 peptide vaccine. These receptors were collected from a woman between 40 and 50 years old with glioma.

The chain is built from TRBV11-3 and TRBJ1-3; maybe TRBD1 (5 bases). Trimming removed 6 bases from V and 3 bases from J, with 15 bases in between. Germline V gene sequence: CDR1 SGHNT, CDR2 YENEEA. The CDR3 has 15 amino acids. The CDR3 sequence is CASRFPREDGNTIYF. The DNA for the CDR3 is TGTGCCAGCAGATTTCCCAGGGAGGATGGAAACACCATATATTTT. The full variable domain, completed using reference TRBV11-3 and TRBJ1-3, is EAGVVQSPRYKIIEKKQPVAFWCNPISGHNTLYWYLQNLGQGPELLIRYENEEAVDDSQLPKDRFSAERLKGVDSTLKIQPAELGDSAVYLCASRFPREDGNTIYFGEGSWLTVV.

The rearrangement links TRBV15 to TRBJ2-5, with 10 bases lining up with TRBD1. In germline, CDR1 is LNHNV, CDR2 YYDKDF (reference sequence). CDR3 length: 14 residues. After removal of 5 bases from V and 5 bases from J, the junction contained 5 bases not matched to a gene. DNA of the CDR3: TGTGCCACCAGCCCTGGACAGGGGGGGGAGACCCAGTACTTC. Translated, it gives CATSPGQGGETQYF.

The chain has TRBV5-1 and TRBJ2-1; TRBD2 matches at 11 bases. Germline assignment: CDR1 SGHRS and CDR2 YFSETQ. V lost 1 base, J lost 3 bases, and 9 bases stayed unmatched. This CDR3 has 18 amino acids. CDR3 bases: TGCGCCAGCAGCTTGACCGCTAGCGGGGGGCAGATCTACAATGAGCAGTTCTTC. This sequence encodes CASSLTASGGQIYNEQFF.

The rearrangement joins TRBV2 to TRBJ1-1; no definite D call. Trimming removed 7 bases at V and 1 base at J, with 13 bases between. The CDR3 totals 14 residues. The germline V gene has CDR1 SNHLY and CDR2 FYNNEI. The CDR3 sequence: CASIEPGRNTEAFF. For the CDR3, the DNA is TGTGCCAGCATCGAACCTGGACGGAACACTGAAGCTTTCTTT.

The genes are TRBV7-9 and TRBJ1-1; a possible D gene is TRBD1 (5 bases). This CDR3 spans 14 amino acids. Germline-derived CDR1 and CDR2 are SEHNR and FQNEAQ (reference sequence). The V and J ends lost 5 bases and 11 bases respectively, with 21 bases between them. DNA of the CDR3: TGTGCCAGCAGCCCCCGGGACCGGATCAGCGGGGCTTTCTTT. Translation: CASSPRDRISGAFF.

V gene TRBV4-1 combines with J gene TRBJ1-1; 9 nucleotides line up with TRBD1. V gave up 3 bases and J gave up 5 bases; unmatched junction bases: 10. The germline V gene encodes CDR1 MGHRA and CDR2 YSYEKL. The CDR3 consists of 16 residues. Here the CDR3 reads CASSHPGQGSSTEAFF. Written as DNA, the CDR3 is TGCGCCAGCAGCCATCCGGGACAGGGCTCGTCGACTGAAGCTTTCTTT.

The chain has TRBV15 and TRBJ2-5; tentative D call: TRBD2 (6 bases). V lost 0 bases and J lost 4, with 12 bases in between. Germline values: CDR1 LNHNV, CDR2 YYDKDF (reference sequence). The CDR3 is 15 amino acids. The CDR3 loop is CATSRDGGRTETQYF. CDR3 nucleotides: TGTGCCACCAGCAGAGATGGGGGGAGGACAGAGACCCAGTACTTC.

The chain is built from TRBV2 and TRBJ2-3; the D is unclear. This CDR3 spans 15 amino acids. Germline CDR1 is SNHLY and CDR2 is FYNNEI. Trimming left V 5 bases short and J 0 bases short, with 12 bases between. DNA for the CDR3: TGTGCCAGCAGTCCACCCGTAGCTAGCACAGATACGCAGTATTTT. This encodes CASSPPVASTDTQYF. Together with reference TRBV2 and TRBJ2-3, the CDR3 gives the full variable domain: EPEVTQTPSHQVTQMGQEVILRCVPISNHLYFYWYRQILGQKVEFLVSFYNNEISEKSEIFDDQFSVERPDGSNFTLKIRSTKLEDSAMYFCASSPPVASTDTQYFGPGTRLTVL.

V is TRBV6-5 and J is TRBJ1-2; 11 bases fit TRBD1. This CDR3 contains 16 residues. Germline V gives CDR1 MNHEY, CDR2 SVGAGI. V shed 2 bases, J shed 8 bases, and the junction held 10 bases outside the gene matches. CDR3 region: CASSYNPGQGAEGYTF. The DNA for the CDR3 is TGTGCCAGCAGTTACAATCCCGGACAGGGGGCGGAAGGCTACACCTTC.

Of note for this clone: An end of the junction differs from the germline gene, which may be a read error. This chain joins TRBV7-7 and TRBJ2-7; D unresolved. Germline lookup yields CDR1 SSHAT and CDR2 FNYEAQ (reference sequence). The CDR3 covers 15 residues. The CDR3 region has the DNA TGTGCTAGCACCCTAAAACTAATCACCTCCTACGAGCAGTACTTC. It encodes CASTLKLITSYEQYF.

In the case of this clone: In the same sample, other DNA sequences code for this CDR3. CDR3 sequence reads: CASSRDRGYSNQPQHF. Written as DNA, the CDR3 is TGTGCCAGTAGCCGGGACAGGGGATATAGCAATCAGCCCCAGCATTTT. The rearrangement links TRBV19 to TRBJ1-5, with 10 positions matching TRBD1. CDR3 length: 16 amino acids. The trim removed 6 bases at V and 0 bases at J, leaving 5 bases unmatched. Looked up from germline, CDR1 is LNHDA and CDR2 is SQIVND (reference sequence).

V gene TRBV7-6 combines with J gene TRBJ2-7; no firm D call. Germline V lookup: CDR1 SGHVS, CDR2 FNYEAQ. This CDR3 spans 11 amino acids. Trimming pared 7 bases from V and 6 bases from J, leaving 10 bases between. This CDR3 reads CASTTGSEQYF. CDR3 DNA: TGTGCCAGCACCACCGGTTCCGAGCAGTACTTC.

The chain couples TRBV6-1 to TRBJ2-7; 10 bases align to TRBD2. V shed 6 bases and J 9 bases; nucleotides not matched to a gene: 11. CDR3 length: 14 amino acids. Germline V gene sequence: CDR1 MNHNS, CDR2 SASEGT. CDR3 in amino acids: CASSDRTSGQGQYF. The CDR3 DNA reads TGTGCCAGCAGCGACCGGACTAGCGGCCAAGGGCAGTACTTC.

The rearrangement joins TRBV19 to TRBJ2-1; 11 nucleotides agree with TRBD2. This CDR3 has 16 amino acids. Per the germline V gene, CDR1 is LNHDA and CDR2 is SQIVND (reference sequence). The V segment lost 3 bases and the J segment 6 bases; nucleotides outside the gene matches: 7. The DNA of the CDR3 is TGTGCCAGTAGTATGTCCCTAGCGGGGGGTATCAATGAGCAGTTCTTC. This translates into CASSMSLAGGINEQFF.

J is TRBJ2-1 and V is TRBV5-1; 13 bases line up with TRBD2. V lost 0 bases, J lost 6 bases, and 3 bases stayed unmatched. Germline assignment: CDR1 SGHRS and CDR2 YFSETQ. This CDR3 has 16 residues. DNA for the CDR3: TGCGCCAGCAGCTTGGATCGACTAGCGGGAGGCAATGAGCAGTTCTTC. Its translation: CASSLDRLAGGNEQFF. The full variable domain, in which reference TRBV5-1 and TRBJ2-1 provide the parts outside the CDR3, is KAGVTQTPRYLIKTRGQQVTLSCSPISGHRSVSWYQQTPGQGLQFLFEYFSETQRNKGNFPGRFSGRQFSNSRSEMNVSTLELGDSALYLCASSLDRLAGGNEQFFGPGTRLTVL.

This clone was detected once. The chain recombines TRBV6-5 with TRBJ1-1; a weak D match, TRBD1 (6 bases). The CDR3 covers 15 residues. Germline V gene sequence: CDR1 MNHEY, CDR2 SVGAGI. V was clipped by 2 bases and J by 3 bases, with 13 bases between them. CDR3 sequence reads: CASSYVRGGHTEAFF. In nucleotides, the CDR3 is TGTGCCAGCAGTTACGTCAGAGGGGGACACACTGAAGCTTTCTTT.

The chain uses TRBV19 and TRBJ1-5; tentatively, D is TRBD1 (5 bases). Trimming cost V 6 bases and J 7 bases, with 19 bases left between them. Germline V gene sequence: CDR1 LNHDA, CDR2 SQIVND (reference sequence). CDR3 length: 15 residues. The CDR3 nucleotides read TGTGCCAGTAGCTCATCCGGGGGTCATATCCAGCCCCAGCATTTT. Its translation is CASSSSGGHIQPQHF.

The chain uses TRBV14 and TRBJ1-3; no clear D gene. CDR3 length: 18 residues. The ends were cut back, 4 bases at V and 0 bases at J, with 19 bases in the middle. Germline CDR1 is SGHDN and CDR2 is FVKESK. CDR3 residues: CASSPIGGAGSSGNTIYF. The CDR3 DNA follows: TGTGCCAGCAGCCCTATAGGCGGTGCCGGGAGCTCTGGAAACACCATATATTTT.

The chain uses TRBV9 and TRBJ1-5; 10 nucleotides align to TRBD1. The CDR3 totals 14 residues. Trimming took 4 bases from V and 6 from J; bases not matched to a gene: 4. Germline CDR1 reads SGDLS; CDR2 reads YYNGEE. This CDR3 is CASSPGQGGQPQHF. For the CDR3, the DNA is TGTGCCAGCAGCCCCGGACAGGGGGGTCAGCCCCAGCATTTT.

The rearrangement links TRBV6-5 to TRBJ1-5; D is perhaps TRBD1 (6 bases). The CDR3 runs to 15 residues. V was trimmed by 2 bases and J by 4 bases, leaving 12 bases between them. The germline gives CDR1 MNHEY, CDR2 SVGAGI. For the CDR3, the DNA is TGTGCCAGCAGTTACGGGGGAAGGGGGAATCAGCCCCAGCATTTT. It yields the protein CASSYGGRGNQPQHF.